This T cell receptor (beta chain) was captured by sequencing in a study of cytomegalovirus exposure and HLA in healthy donors. With 60 Vbeta and 13 Jbeta primers, the PCR was carried out. Profiling relied on immunoSEQ multiplex PCR, and the TCRdb table lists in-frame clones only, not all of them. The sample has roughly 140,000 clones, 75% to 90% seen once. This CDR3 region has 13 residues. Germline CDR1 is MNHEY and CDR2 is SMNVEV (reference sequence). V lost 5 bases and J 2 bases, leaving 10 bases between the germline ends. This clone has a handful of counts. Its specificity is unknown. Notes on the study in general: Rarity held for most TCR sequences, but there were some public TCRs that occurred in many donors.

V and J are TRBV27 and TRBJ2-7; D might be TRBD1 (6 bases). This clonotype originated in a man between 40 and 49 years old in good health and CMV-seronegative. What was sequenced was PBMCs. The CDR3 region is CASSRQGTYEQYF. The CDR3 bases are TGTGCCAGCAGTCGCCAGGGGACCTACGAGCAGTACTTC.